A selection of T cell receptor beta chains follows, all from one sample in a study of T cell responses to AZD1222 COVID-19 vaccine. Clones were read by immunoSEQ multiplex PCR, and TCRdb kept only the in-frame ones, dropping some. The table has some 66,000 clones, 89% seen once. Sequences were derived from peripheral blood, sampled 28 days after the second AZD1222 dose. All receptors derive from an adult who received the AZD1222 COVID-19 vaccine. The CDR3 runs from the conserved cysteine through the conserved F or W. The D gene is left open where the match is weak. Some rows mark clone size as missing; the rest say once, few, many or name a class of expanded clone.

abundance	v_gene	j_gene	d_gene	CDR3nt	CDR3aa
-	TRBV7-9	TRBJ1-5	TRBD1	TGTGCCAGCAGCCGAGGACAGGAGAATCAGCCCCAGCATTTT	CASSRGQENQPQHF
-	TRBV28	TRBJ2-7	-	TGTGCCAGCAGCTTCGACGGTTACGAGCAGTACTTC	CASSFDGYEQYF
-	TRBV9	TRBJ1-1	TRBD1	TGTGCCAGCAGCGTAGGGGGACAGGGGAGGACTGAAGCTTTCTTT	CASSVGGQGRTEAFF
-	TRBV4-3	TRBJ2-1	TRBD2	TGCGCCAGCAGCCAAGCCCTAGCGGAGAGCTATGAGCAGTTCTTC	CASSQALAESYEQFF
-	TRBV18	TRBJ1-3	TRBD1	TGTGCCAGCTCACCCCAGCCCAGGGGGCGAGGAGGAAACACCATATATTTT	CASSPQPRGRGGNTIYF
-	TRBV7-2	TRBJ2-2	TRBD2	TGTGCCAGCAGCCTTAGCGGGAGCGTGTCCGGGGAGCTGTTTTTT	CASSLSGSVSGELFF
-	TRBV5-6	TRBJ2-3	TRBD2	TGTGCCAGCAGCATACTAGCGGGAGGGCCAGATACGCAGTATTTT	CASSILAGGPDTQYF
-	TRBV2	TRBJ2-5	TRBD2	TGTGCCAGCAGACGACTAGCGGGAGGAGGGGAGACCCAGTACTTC	CASRRLAGGGETQYF
-	TRBV6-1	TRBJ1-6	-	TGTGCCAGCAGTGTTTCGAAGCTTGAGTCCTATAATTCACCCCTCCACTTT	CASSVSKLESYNSPLHF
once	TRBV21-1	TRBJ2-7	-	TGTGCCAGCAACAATCCCGTCGATGAGCAGTACTTC	CASNNPVDEQYF
once	TRBV6-5	TRBJ1-2	-	TGTGCCTCAGTCGGGGGATATGGCTACACCTTC	CASVGGYGYTF